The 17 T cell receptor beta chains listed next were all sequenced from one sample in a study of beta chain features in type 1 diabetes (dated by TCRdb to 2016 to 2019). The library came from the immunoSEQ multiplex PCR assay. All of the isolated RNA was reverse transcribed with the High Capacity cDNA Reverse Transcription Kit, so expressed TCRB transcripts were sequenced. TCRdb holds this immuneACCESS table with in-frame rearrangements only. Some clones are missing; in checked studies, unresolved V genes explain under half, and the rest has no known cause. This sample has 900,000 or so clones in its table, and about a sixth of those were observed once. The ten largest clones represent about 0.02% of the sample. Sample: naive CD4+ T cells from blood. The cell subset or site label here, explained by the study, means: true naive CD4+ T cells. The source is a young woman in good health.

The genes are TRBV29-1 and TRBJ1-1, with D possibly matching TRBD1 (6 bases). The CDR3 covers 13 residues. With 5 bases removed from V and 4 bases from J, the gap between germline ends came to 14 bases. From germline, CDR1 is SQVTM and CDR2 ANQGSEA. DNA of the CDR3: TGCAGCGTTAGGAAGGGACAATCCACTGAAGCTTTCTTT. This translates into CSVRKGQSTEAFF.

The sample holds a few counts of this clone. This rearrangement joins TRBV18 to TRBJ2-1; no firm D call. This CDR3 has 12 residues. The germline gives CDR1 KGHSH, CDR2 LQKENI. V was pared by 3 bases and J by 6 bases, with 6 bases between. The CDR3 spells CASSPASNEQFF. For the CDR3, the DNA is TGTGCCAGCTCACCGGCCAGCAATGAGCAGTTCTTC.

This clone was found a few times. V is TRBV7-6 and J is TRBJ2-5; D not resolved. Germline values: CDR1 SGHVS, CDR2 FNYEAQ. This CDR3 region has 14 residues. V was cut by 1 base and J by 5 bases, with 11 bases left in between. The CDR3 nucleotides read TGTGCCAGCAGCTTAGGGTCGGTCTGGGAGACCCAGTACTTC. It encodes CASSLGSVWETQYF.

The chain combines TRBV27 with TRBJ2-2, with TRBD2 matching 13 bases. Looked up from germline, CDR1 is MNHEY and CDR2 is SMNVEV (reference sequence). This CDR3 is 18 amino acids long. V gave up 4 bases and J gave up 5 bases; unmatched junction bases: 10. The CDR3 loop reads CASSSGRTSGRGTGELFF. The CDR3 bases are TGTGCCAGCAGTTCCGGAAGGACTAGCGGGAGAGGAACCGGGGAGCTGTTTTTT.

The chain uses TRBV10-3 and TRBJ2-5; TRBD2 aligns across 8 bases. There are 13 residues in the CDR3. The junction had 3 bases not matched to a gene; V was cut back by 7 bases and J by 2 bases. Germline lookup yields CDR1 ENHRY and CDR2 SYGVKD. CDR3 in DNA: TGTGCCATCATGGGGACTAGTCAAGAGACCCAGTACTTC. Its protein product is CAIMGTSQETQYF.

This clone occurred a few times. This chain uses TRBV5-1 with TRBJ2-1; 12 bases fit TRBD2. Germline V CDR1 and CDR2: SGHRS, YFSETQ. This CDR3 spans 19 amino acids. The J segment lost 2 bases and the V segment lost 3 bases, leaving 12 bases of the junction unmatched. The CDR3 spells CASSSRHLGLAGTYNEQFF. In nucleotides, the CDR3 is TGCGCCAGCAGCTCAAGACATCTGGGACTAGCGGGCACCTACAATGAGCAGTTCTTC.

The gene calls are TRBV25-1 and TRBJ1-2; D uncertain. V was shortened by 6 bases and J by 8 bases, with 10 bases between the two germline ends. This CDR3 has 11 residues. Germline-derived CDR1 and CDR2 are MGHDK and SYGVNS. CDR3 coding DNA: TGTGCCAGCAGCGGAACGAACGGCTACACCTTC. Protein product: CASSGTNGYTF.

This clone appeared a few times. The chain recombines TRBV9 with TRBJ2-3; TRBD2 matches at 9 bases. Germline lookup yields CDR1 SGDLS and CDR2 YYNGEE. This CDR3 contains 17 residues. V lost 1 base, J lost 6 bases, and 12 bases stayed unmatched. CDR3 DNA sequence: TGTGCCAGCAGCGTACAGTCCCGAGCGGGAGGATCGGATACGCAGTATTTT. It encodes CASSVQSRAGGSDTQYF.

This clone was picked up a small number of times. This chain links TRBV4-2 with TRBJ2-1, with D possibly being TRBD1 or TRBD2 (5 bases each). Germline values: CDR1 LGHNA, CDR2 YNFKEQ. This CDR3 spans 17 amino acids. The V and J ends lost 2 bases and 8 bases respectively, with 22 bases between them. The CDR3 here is CASSQLRSRDHGDEQFF. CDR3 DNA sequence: TGTGCCAGCAGCCAACTCCGGAGCCGGGACCACGGCGATGAGCAGTTCTTC.

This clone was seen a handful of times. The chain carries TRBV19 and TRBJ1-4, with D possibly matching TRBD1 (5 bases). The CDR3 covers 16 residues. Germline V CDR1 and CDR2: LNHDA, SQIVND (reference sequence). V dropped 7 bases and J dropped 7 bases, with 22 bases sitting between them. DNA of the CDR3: TGTGCCAGTACCGCCAACCGGGGGTTGTCGGGTGAAAAACTGTTTTTT. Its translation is CASTANRGLSGEKLFF.

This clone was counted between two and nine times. The CDR3: CASSKEGALTYEQYF. The DNA for the CDR3 is TGTGCCAGCAGTAAGGAGGGAGCCTTGACCTACGAGCAGTACTTC. The rearrangement uses TRBV28 and TRBJ2-7; TRBD2 might be the D (6 bases). The V gene lost 5 bases and the J gene lost 2 bases, with 16 bases spanning the gap. Germline CDR1 MDHEN, CDR2 SYDVKM. The CDR3 sequence is 15 residues long.

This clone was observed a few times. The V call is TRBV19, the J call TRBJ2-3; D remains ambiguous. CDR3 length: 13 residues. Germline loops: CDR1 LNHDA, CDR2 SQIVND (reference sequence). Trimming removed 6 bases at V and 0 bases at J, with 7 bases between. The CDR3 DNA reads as TGTGCCAGTAGGGAGATCAGCACAGATACGCAGTATTTT. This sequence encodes CASREISTDTQYF.

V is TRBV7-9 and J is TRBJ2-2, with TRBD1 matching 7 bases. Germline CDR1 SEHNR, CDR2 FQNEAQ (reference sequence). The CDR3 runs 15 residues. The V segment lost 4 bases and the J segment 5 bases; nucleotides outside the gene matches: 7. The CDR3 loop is CASSSGQVPTGELFF. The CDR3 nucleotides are TGTGCCAGCAGCTCAGGACAGGTTCCTACCGGGGAGCTGTTTTTT.

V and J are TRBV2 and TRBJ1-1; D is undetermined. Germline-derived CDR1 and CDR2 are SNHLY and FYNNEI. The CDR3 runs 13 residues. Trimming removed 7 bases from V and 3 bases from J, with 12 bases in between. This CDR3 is CASTEASDTEAFF. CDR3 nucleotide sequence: TGTGCCAGCACTGAGGCGTCGGACACTGAAGCTTTCTTT. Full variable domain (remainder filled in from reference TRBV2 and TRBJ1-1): EPEVTQTPSHQVTQMGQEVILRCVPISNHLYFYWYRQILGQKVEFLVSFYNNEISEKSEIFDDQFSVERPDGSNFTLKIRSTKLEDSAMYFCASTEASDTEAFFGQGTRLTVV.

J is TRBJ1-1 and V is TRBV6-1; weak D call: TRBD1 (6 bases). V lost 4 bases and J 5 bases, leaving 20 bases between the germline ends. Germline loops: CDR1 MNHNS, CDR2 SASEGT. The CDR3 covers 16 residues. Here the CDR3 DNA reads TGTGCCAGCAGTGGTACTTCAGGGTCGAGGGGGACTGAAGCTTTCTTT. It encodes CASSGTSGSRGTEAFF.

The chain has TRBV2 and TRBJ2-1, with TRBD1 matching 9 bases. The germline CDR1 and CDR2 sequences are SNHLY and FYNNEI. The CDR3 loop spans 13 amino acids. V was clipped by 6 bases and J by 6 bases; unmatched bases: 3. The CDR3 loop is CASRGQGINEQFF. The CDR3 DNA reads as TGTGCCAGCAGAGGACAGGGGATCAATGAGCAGTTCTTC.

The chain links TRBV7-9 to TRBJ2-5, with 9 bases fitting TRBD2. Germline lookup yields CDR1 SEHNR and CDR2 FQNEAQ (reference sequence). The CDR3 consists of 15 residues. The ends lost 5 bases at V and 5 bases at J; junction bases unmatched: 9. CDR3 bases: TGTGCCAGCAGCCGGACTAGCGCAGGAGGGGAGACCCAGTACTTC. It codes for CASSRTSAGGETQYF.